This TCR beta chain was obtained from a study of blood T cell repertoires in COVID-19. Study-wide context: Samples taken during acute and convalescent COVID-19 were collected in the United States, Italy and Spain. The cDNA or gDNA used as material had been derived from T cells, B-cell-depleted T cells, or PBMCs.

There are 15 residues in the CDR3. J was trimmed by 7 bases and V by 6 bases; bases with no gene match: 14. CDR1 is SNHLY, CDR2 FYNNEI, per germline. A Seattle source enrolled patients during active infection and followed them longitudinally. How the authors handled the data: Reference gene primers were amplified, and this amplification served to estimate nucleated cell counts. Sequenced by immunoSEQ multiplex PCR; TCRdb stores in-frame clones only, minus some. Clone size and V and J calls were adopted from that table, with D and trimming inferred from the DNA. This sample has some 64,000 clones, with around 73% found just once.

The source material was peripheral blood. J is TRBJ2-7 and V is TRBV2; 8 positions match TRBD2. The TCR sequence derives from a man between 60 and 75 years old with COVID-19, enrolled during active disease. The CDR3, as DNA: TGTGCCAGCAGGAGCTCCGGGACTAGTGCTGGGGAGCAGTACTTC. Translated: CASRSSGTSAGEQYF.